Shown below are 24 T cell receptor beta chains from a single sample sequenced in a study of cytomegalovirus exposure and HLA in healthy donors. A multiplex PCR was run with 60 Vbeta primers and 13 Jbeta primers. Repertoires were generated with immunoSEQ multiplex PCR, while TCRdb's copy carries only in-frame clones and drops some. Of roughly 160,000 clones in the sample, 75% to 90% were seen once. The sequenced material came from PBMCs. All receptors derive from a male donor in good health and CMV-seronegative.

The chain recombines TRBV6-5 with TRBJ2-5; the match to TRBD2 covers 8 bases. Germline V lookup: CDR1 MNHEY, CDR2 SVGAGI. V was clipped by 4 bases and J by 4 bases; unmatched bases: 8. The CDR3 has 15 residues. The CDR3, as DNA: TGTGCCAGCAGTTTGGGGATCGGGGGGGGAGAGACCCAGTACTTC. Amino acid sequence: CASSLGIGGGETQYF.

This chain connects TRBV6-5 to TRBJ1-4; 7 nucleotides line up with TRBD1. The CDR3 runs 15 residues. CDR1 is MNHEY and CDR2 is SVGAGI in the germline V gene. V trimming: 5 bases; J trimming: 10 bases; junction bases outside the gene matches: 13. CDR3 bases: TGTGCCAGCAGTACCATCCAGGGGGAGAGGGGAAAACTGTTTTTT. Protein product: CASSTIQGERGKLFF.

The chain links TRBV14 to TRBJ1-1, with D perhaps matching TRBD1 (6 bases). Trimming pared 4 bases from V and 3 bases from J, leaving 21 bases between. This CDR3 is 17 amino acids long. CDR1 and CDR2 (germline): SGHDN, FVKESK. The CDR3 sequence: CASSPEQGSPAHTEAFF. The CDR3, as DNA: TGTGCCAGCAGCCCTGAACAGGGATCACCCGCTCACACTGAAGCTTTCTTT. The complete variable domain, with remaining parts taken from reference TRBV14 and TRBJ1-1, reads EAGVTQFPSHSVIEKGQTVTLRCDPISGHDNLYWYRRVMGKEIKFLLHFVKESKQDESGMPNNRFLAERTGGTYSTLKVQPAELEDSGVYFCASSPEQGSPAHTEAFFGQGTRLTVV.

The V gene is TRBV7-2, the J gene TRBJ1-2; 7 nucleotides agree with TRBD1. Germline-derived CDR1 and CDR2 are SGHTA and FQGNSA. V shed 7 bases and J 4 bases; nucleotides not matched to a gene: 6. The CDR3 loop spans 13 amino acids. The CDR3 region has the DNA TGTGCCAGCAACAGACAGGGACCCTATGGCTACACCTTC. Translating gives CASNRQGPYGYTF.

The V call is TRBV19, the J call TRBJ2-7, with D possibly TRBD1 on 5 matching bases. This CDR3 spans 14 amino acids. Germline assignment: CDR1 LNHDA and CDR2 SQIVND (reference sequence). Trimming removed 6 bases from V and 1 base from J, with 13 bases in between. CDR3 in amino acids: CASSYGAGSYEQYF. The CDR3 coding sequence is TGTGCCAGTAGCTATGGGGCAGGGTCCTACGAGCAGTACTTC.

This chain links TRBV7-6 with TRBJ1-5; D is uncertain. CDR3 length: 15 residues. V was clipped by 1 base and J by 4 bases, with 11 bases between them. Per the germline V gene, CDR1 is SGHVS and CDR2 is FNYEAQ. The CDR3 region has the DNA TGTGCCAGCAGCTTAGGAAGAGGCGGGAATCAGCCCCAGCATTTT. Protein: CASSLGRGGNQPQHF. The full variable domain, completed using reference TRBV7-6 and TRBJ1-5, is GAGVSQSPRYKVTKRGQDVALRCDPISGHVSLYWYRQALGQGPEFLTYFNYEAQQDKSGLPNDRFSAERPEGSISTLTIQRTEQRDSAMYRCASSLGRGGNQPQHFGDGTRLSIL.

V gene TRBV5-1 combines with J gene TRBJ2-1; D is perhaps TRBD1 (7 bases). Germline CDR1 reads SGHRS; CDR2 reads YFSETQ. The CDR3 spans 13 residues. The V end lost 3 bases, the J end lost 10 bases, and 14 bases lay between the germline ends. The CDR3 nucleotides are TGCGCCAGCAGCTGGAGGGACAGCCGCGAGCAGTTCTTC. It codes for CASSWRDSREQFF.

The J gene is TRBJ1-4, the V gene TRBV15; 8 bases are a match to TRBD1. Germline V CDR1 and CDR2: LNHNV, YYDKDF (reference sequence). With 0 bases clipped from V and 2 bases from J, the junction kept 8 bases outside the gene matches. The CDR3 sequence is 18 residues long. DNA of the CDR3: TGTGCCACCAGCAGAGATTTACCAGGGGGCATCACTAATGAAAAACTGTTTTTT. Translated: CATSRDLPGGITNEKLFF.

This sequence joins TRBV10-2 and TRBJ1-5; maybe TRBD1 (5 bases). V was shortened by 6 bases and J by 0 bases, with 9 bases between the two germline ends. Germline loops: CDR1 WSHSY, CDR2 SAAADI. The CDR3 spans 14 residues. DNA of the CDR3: TGCGCCAGCAGATCCGACAGTAGCAATCAGCCCCAGCATTTT. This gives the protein CASRSDSSNQPQHF.

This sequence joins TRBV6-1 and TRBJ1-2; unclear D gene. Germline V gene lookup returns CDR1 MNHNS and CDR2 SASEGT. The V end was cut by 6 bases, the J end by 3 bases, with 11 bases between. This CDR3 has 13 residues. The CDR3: CASSPDLDYGYTF. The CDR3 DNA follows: TGTGCCAGCAGCCCGGACTTGGACTATGGCTACACCTTC.

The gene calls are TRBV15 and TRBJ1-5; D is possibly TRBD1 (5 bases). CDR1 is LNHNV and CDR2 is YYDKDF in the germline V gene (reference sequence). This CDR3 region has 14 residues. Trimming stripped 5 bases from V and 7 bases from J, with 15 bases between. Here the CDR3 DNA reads TGTGCCACCAGCCTCCGGGGGAGACTCCAGCCCCAGCATTTT. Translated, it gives CATSLRGRLQPQHF.

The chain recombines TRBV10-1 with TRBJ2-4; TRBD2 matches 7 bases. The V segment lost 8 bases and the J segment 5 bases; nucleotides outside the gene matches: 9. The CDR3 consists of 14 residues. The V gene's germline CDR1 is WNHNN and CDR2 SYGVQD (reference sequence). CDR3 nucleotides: TGCGCCAGCTCCCGGGCGGGGGACGAAAACATTCAGTACTTC. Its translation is CASSRAGDENIQYF.

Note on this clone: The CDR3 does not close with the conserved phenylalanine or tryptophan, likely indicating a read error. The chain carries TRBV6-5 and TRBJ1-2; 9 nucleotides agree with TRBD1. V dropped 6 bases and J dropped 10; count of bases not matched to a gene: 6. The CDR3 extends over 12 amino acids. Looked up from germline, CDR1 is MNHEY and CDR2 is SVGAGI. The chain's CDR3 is CASRNRDRDYTL. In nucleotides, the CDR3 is TGTGCCAGCAGGAACCGGGACAGGGACTACACCCTC.

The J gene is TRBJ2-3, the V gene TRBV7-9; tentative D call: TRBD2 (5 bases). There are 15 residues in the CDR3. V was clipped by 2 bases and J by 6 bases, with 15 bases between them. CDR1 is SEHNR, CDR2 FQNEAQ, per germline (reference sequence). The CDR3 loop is CASSLPQDSVDTQYF. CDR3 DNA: TGTGCCAGCAGCTTACCGCAGGACTCGGTGGATACGCAGTATTTT.

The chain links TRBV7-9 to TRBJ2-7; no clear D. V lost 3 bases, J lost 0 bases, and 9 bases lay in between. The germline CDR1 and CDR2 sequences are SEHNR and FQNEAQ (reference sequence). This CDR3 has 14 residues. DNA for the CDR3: TGTGCCAGCAGCTTCTCAGGTAGCTCCTACGAGCAGTACTTC. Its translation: CASSFSGSSYEQYF.

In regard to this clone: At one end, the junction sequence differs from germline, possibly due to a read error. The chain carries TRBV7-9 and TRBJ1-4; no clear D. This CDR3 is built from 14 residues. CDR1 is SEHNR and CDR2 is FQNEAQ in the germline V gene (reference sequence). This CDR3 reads CSSSPRVNNEKLFF. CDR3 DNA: TGTTCCAGCAGTCCCCGGGTTAATAATGAAAAACTGTTTTTT. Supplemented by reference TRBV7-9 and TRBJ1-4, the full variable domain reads DTGVSQNPRHKITKRGQNVTFRCDPISEHNRLYWYRQTLGQGPEFLTYFQNEAQLEKSRLLSDRFSAERPKGSFSTLEIQRTEQGDSAMYLCSSSPRVNNEKLFFGSGTQLSVL.

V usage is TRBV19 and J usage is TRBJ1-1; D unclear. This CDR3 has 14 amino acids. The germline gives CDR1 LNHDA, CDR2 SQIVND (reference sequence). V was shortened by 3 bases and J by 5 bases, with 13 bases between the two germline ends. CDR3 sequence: CASSIPSGRTEAFF. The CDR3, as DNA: TGTGCCAGTAGTATCCCCTCCGGTCGGACTGAAGCTTTCTTT.

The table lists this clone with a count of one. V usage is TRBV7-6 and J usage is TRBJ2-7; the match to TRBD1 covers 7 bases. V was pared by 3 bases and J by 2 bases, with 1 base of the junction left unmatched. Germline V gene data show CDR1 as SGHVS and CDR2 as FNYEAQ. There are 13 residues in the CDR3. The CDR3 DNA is TGTGCCAGCAGCTTCGGGACAGCCTACGAGCAGTACTTC. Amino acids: CASSFGTAYEQYF.

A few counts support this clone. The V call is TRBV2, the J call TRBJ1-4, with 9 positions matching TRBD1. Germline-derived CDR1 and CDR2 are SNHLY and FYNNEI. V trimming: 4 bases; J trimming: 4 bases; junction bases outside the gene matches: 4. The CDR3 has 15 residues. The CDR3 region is CASSAGTGHNEKLFF. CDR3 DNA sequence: TGTGCCAGCAGTGCCGGGACAGGGCATAATGAAAAACTGTTTTTT.

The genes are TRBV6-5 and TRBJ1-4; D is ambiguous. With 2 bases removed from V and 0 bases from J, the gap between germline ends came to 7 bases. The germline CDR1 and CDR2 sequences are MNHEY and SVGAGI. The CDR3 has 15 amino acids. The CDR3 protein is CASSYSDATNEKLFF. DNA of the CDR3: TGTGCCAGCAGTTACAGCGATGCAACTAATGAAAAACTGTTTTTT.

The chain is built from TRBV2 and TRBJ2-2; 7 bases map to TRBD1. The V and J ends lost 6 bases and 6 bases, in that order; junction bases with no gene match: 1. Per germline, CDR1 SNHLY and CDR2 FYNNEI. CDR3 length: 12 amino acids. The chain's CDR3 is CASRQGPGELFF. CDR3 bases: TGTGCCAGCAGACAGGGGCCCGGGGAGCTGTTTTTT.

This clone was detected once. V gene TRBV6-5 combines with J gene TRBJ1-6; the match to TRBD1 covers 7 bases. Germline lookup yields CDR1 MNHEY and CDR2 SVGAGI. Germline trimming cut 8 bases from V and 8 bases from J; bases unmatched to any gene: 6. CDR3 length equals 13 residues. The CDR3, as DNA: TGTGCCAGCGGTCGACAGGGAGATTCACCCCTCCACTTT. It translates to CASGRQGDSPLHF.

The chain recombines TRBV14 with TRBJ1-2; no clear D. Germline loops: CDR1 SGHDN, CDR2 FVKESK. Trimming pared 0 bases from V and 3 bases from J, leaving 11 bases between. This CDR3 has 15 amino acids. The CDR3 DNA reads TGTGCCAGCAGCCAAGACCTTACGGCGGACTATGGCTACACCTTC. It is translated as CASSQDLTADYGYTF.

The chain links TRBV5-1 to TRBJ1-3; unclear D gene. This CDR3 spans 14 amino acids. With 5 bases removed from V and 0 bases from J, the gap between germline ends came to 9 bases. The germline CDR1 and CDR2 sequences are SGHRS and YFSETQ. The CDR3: CASSRQDSGNTIYF. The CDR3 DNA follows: TGCGCCAGCAGTCGCCAGGACTCTGGAAACACCATATATTTT.